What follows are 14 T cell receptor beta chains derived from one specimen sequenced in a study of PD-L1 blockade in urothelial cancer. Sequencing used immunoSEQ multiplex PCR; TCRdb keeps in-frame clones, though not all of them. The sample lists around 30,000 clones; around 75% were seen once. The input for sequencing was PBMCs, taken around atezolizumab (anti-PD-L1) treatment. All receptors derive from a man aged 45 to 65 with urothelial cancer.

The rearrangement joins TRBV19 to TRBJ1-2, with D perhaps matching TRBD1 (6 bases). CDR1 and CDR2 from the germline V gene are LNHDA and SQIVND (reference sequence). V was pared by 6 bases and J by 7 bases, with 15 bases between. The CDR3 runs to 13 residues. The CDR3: CASRDSALGGYTF. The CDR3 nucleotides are TGTGCCAGTAGGGACAGCGCCTTGGGTGGCTACACCTTC. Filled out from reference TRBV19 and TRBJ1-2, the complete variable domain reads DGGITQSPKYLFRKEGQNVTLSCEQNLNHDAMYWYRQDPGQGLRLIYYSQIVNDFQKGDIAEGYSVSREKKESFPLTVTSAQKNPTAFYLCASRDSALGGYTFGSGTRLTVV.

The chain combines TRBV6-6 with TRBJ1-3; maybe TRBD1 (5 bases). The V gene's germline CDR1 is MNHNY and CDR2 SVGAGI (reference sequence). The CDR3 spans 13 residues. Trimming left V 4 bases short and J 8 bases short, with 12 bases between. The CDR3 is CASSFGRADTIYF. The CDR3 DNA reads TGTGCCAGCAGTTTTGGCAGGGCCGACACCATATATTTT.

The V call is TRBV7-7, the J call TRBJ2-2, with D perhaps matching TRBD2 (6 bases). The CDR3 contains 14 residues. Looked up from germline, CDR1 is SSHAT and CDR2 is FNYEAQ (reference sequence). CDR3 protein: CASRAGLNTGELFF. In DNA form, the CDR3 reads TGTGCTAGCCGGGCGGGGTTGAACACCGGGGAGCTGTTTTTT.

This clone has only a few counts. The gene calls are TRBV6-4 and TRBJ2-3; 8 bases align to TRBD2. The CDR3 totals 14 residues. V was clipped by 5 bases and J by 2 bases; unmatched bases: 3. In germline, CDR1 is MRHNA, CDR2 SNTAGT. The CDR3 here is CASSSGGHTDTQYF. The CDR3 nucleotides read TGTGCCAGCAGTAGCGGGGGCCACACAGATACGCAGTATTTT.

CDR3 sequence reads: CASSFLSGGAGGELFF. In nucleotides, the CDR3 is TGTGCCAGCAGCTTTTTATCGGGAGGGGCTGGCGGGGAGCTGTTTTTT. The chain links TRBV7-2 to TRBJ2-2, with 8 nucleotides matching TRBD2. This CDR3 comprises 16 residues. CDR1 SGHTA and CDR2 FQGNSA come from the germline V gene. Trimming took 3 bases from V and 7 from J; bases not matched to a gene: 10.

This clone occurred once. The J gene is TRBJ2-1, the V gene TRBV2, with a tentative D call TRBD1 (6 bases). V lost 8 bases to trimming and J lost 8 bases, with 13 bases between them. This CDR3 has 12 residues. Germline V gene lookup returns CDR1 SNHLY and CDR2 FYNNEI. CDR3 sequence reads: CASLGTSYEQFF. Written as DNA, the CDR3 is TGTGCCAGCTTAGGGACATCCTATGAGCAGTTCTTC.

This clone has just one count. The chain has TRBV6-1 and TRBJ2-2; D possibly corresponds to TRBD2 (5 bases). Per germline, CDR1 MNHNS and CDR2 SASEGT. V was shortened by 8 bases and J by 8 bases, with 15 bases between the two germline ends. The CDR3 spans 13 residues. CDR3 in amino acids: CASVPARVGELFF. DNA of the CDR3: TGTGCCAGCGTGCCCGCGCGGGTAGGGGAGCTGTTTTTT.

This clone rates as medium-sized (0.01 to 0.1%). The CDR3 nucleotides read TGCAGCGTTGTTTCCGCGGGACAGGGGTCCTACGAGCAGTACTTC. Its protein product is CSVVSAGQGSYEQYF. The chain couples TRBV29-1 to TRBJ2-7, with TRBD1 matching 10 bases. Trimming removed 4 bases from V and 1 base from J; junction bases left unmatched: 7. The CDR3 spans 15 residues. The V gene's germline CDR1 is SQVTM and CDR2 ANQGSEA.

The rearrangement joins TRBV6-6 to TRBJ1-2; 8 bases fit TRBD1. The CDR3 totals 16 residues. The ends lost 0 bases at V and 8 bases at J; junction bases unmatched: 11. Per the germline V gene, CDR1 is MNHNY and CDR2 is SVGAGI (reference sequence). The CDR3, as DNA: TGTGCCAGCAGTTACTCCACAGGGGGTGGTGTGGGAGGCTACACCTTC. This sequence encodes CASSYSTGGGVGGYTF.

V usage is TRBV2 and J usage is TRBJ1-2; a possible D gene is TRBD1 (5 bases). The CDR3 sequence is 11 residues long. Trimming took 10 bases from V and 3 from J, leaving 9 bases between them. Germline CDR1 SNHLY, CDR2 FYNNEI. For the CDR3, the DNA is TGTGCCAATGACAGAGACTATGGCTACACCTTC. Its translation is CANDRDYGYTF.

For the CDR3, the DNA is TGTGCCACCAGCACCATACAGGGGGGCGGGGAGCTGTTTTTT. This translates into CATSTIQGGGELFF. The V gene is TRBV15, the J gene TRBJ2-2; 8 nucleotides match TRBD1. This CDR3 region has 14 residues. Germline CDR1 is LNHNV and CDR2 is YYDKDF (reference sequence). Trimming at V came to 4 bases and at J to 7 bases, leaving 5 bases not matched to a gene.

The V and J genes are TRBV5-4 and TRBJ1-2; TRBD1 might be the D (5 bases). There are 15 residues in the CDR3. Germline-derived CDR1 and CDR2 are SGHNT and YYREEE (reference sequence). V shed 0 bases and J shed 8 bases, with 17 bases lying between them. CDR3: CASSLVGGQTLGYTF. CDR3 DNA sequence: TGTGCCAGCAGCTTGGTGGGCGGACAAACCCTCGGCTACACCTTC.

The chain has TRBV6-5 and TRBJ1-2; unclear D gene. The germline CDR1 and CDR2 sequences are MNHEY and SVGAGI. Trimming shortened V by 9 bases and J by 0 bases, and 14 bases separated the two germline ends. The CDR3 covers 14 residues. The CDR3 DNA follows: TGTGCCAGTGCAACCGGGGAGTCTAACTATGGCTACACCTTC. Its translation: CASATGESNYGYTF.

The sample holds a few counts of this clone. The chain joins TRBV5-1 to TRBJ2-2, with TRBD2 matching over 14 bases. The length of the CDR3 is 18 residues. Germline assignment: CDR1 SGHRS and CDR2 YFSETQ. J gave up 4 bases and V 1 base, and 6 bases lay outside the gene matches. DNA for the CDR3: TGCGCCAGCAGCTTGACGGGACTAGCGGGAGAGATCACCGGGGAGCTGTTTTTT. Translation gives CASSLTGLAGEITGELFF.